This T cell receptor (beta chain) was documented in a study of blood T cells in healthy people across ages. Overall study results and limits: Researchers said unsorted PBMCs prevented a conclusive naive versus antigen-experienced comparison. Older individuals had lower TCR beta diversity per million T cells (the decline was roughly linear).

This clonotype was detected only a few times. Its cognate antigen is unknown. With each sample, at least 5 micrograms of total RNA were extracted. V was trimmed by 6 bases and J by 1 base, leaving 12 bases between them. The CDR3 length is 14 residues. Germline-derived CDR1 and CDR2 are SGHDN and FVKESK. A second PCR of 7 to 11 cycles used a sample-barcoded 5' primer and a J-beta primer mix. Through a template-switch adaptor with 12 random nucleotides, each cDNA molecule received a tag. In TCRdb, the 5' RACE reads were re-called with MiXCR into one record per CDR3 protein. Altogether under 1 million distinct CDR3 sequences are present, about 42% being singletons, with the ten largest covering about a fifth.

Sequencing was done on a sample of blood. This TCR derives from a man between 60 and 75 years old in good health. The rearrangement joins TRBV14 to TRBJ1-2, with unresolved D. This CDR3 is CASSASILNYGYTF. CDR3 sequence (DNA): TGTGCCAGCAGTGCCAGCATCCTTAACTATGGCTACACCTTC.